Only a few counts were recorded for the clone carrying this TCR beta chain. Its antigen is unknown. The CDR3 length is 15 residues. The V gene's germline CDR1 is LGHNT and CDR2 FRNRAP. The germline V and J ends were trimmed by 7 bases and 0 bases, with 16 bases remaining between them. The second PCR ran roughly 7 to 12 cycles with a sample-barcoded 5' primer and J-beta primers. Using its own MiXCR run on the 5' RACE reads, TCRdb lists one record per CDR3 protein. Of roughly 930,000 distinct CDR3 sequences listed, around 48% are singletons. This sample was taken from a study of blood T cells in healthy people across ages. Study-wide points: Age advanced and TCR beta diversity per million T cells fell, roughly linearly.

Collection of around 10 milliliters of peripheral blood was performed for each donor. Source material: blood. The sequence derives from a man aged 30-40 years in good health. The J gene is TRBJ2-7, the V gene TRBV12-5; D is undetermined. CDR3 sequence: CASDSSRPRSYEQYF. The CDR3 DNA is TGTGCTAGTGACTCAAGCCGACCCCGCTCCTACGAGCAGTACTTC. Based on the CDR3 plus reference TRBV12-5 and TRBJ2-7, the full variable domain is DARVTQTPRHKVTEMGQEVTMRCQPILGHNTVFWYRQTMMQGLELLAYFRNRAPLDDSGMPKDRFSAEMPDATLATLKIQPSEPRDSAVYFCASDSSRPRSYEQYFGPGTRLTVT.